The 4 T cell receptor beta chains presented below share a single source sample, sequenced in a study of early T cells in non-severe SARS-CoV-2 infection. TCRdb reprocessed the 5' RACE reads with MiXCR, giving one entry per CDR3 protein. This sample carries tens of thousands of distinct CDR3 sequences, around 9.1% of them seen once, and the ten largest clones take 4% to 4.5%. The specimen was whole blood. These TCRs come from an adult who was a healthcare worker with PCR-confirmed SARS-CoV-2 infection or an uninfected control (not recorded which).

This clonotype was observed at least ten times. This chain connects TRBV7-9 to TRBJ2-3; D is ambiguous. The CDR3 covers 13 residues. CDR1 is SEHNR, CDR2 FQNEAQ, per germline (reference sequence). Trimming took 1 base from V and 3 from J, leaving 5 bases between them. The CDR3 nucleotides are TGTGCCAGCAGCTTAGGGGGAACAGATACGCAGTATTTT. Protein sequence: CASSLGGTDTQYF.

This clonotype was counted many times. The genes are TRBV11-3 and TRBJ1-4, with TRBD1 matching 7 bases. From germline, CDR1 is SGHNT and CDR2 YENEEA. The trim removed 2 bases at V and 0 bases at J, leaving 3 bases unmatched. CDR3 length: 16 amino acids. CDR3 sequence (DNA): TGTGCCAGCAGCTTACAGGGGGAGGCAACTAATGAAAAACTGTTTTTT. This gives the protein CASSLQGEATNEKLFF. Combining the CDR3 with reference TRBV11-3 and TRBJ1-4 gives the whole variable domain EAGVVQSPRYKIIEKKQPVAFWCNPISGHNTLYWYLQNLGQGPELLIRYENEEAVDDSQLPKDRFSAERLKGVDSTLKIQPAELGDSAVYLCASSLQGEATNEKLFFGSGTQLSVL.

In this sample, this clonotype turned up many times. The V and J genes are TRBV7-3 and TRBJ2-7, with 10 bases lining up with TRBD2. CDR1 and CDR2 from the germline V gene are SGHTA and FQGTGA. This CDR3 is 17 amino acids long. The V and J ends lost 2 bases and 2 bases, in that order; junction bases with no gene match: 9. CDR3 residues: CASSLSPSSGGAYEQYF. CDR3 DNA: TGTGCCAGCAGCTTATCCCCCTCTAGCGGGGGAGCCTACGAGCAGTACTTC.

This clonotype was picked up many times. At one of its ends the junction is not consistent with the germline gene, which may arise from a read error. The chain joins TRBV29-1 to TRBJ1-2; 8 nucleotides line up with TRBD1. The CDR3 has 12 amino acids. Germline V lookup: CDR1 SQVTM, CDR2 ANQGSEA. CDR3 sequence reads: CSVEGQGYGYTF. The CDR3, as DNA: TGCAGCGTCGAAGGACAGGGCTATGGCTACACCTTC.